The T cell receptor beta chain described here comes from a study of T cells in localized non-small cell lung cancer. Notes on the study in general: T cell clonality was highest in uninvolved adjacent lung, above tumor. Higher adjacent-lung clonality was associated with shorter survival. A single tumor region was sequenced, leaving heterogeneity possible.

Sequencing was performed with immunoSEQ multiplex PCR; in TCRdb, only in-frame clones are kept and a portion is missing. Of approximately 29,000 clones in the sample, around 80% were seen once. Comments on this clone: Its antigen is unidentified.

Germline CDR1 and CDR2: LNHDA and SQIVND (reference sequence). The CDR3 is 14 residues long. Trimming removed 7 bases from V and 4 bases from J, with 13 bases in between. Material: peripheral blood, obtained before any cancer treatment. V gene TRBV19 combines with J gene TRBJ1-4; TRBD1 is a possible D gene (5 bases). This sequence originates from a male donor at least 60 years old with stage II squamous cell lung carcinoma. CDR3 in DNA: TGTGCCAGTACATTCGGGGGTCATAATGAAAAACTGTTTTTT. Translation: CASTFGGHNEKLFF.